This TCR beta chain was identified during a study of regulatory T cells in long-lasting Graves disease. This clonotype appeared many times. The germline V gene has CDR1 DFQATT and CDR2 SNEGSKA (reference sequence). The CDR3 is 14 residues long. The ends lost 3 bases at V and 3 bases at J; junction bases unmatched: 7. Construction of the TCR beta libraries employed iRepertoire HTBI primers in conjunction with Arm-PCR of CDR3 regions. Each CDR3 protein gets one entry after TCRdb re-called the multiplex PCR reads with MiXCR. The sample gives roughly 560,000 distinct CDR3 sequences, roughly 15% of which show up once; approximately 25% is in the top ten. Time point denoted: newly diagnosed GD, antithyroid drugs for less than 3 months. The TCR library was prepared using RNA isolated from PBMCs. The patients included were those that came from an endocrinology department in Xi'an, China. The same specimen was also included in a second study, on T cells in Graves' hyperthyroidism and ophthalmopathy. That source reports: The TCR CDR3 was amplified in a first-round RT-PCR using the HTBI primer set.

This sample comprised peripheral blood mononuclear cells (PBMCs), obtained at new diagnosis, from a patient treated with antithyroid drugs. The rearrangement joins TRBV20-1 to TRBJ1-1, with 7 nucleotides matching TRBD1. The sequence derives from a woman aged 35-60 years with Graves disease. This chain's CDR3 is CSARGFQGDTEAFF. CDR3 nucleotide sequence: TGCAGTGCTAGGGGTTTTCAGGGGGACACTGAAGCTTTCTTT.